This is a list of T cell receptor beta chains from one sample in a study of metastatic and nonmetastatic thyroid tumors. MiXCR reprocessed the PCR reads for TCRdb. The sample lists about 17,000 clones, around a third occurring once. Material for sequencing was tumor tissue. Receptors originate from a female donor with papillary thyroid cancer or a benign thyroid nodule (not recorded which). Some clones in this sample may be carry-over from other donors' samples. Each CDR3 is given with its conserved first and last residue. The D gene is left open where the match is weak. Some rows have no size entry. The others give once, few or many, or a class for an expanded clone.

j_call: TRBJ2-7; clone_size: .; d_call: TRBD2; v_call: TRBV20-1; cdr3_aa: CSARSGTIVHEQYF; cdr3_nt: TGCAGTGCTAGATCCGGGACTATCGTCCACGAGCAGTACTTC
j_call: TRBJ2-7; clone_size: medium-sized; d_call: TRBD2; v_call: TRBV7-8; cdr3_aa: CASSLVRELRYEQYF; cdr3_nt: TGTGCCAGCAGCTTAGTGCGGGAGCTACGGTACGAGCAGTACTTC
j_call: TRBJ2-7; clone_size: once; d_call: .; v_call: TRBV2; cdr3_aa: CASNDRYEQYF; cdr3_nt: TGTGCCAGCAACGACCGTTACGAGCAGTACTTC
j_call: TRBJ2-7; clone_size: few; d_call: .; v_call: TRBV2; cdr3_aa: CASSQSDEQYF; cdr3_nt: TGTGCCAGCAGTCAAAGCGACGAGCAGTACTTC
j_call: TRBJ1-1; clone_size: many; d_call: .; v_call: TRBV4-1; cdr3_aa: CASSQEQEGWNTEAFF; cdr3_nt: TGCGCCAGCAGCCAAGAGCAGGAGGGATGGAACACTGAAGCTTTCTTT
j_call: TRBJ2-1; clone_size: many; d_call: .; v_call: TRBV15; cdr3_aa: CATSPNREGVHEQFF; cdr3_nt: TGTGCCACCAGCCCGAACAGGGAGGGGGTCCATGAGCAGTTCTTC
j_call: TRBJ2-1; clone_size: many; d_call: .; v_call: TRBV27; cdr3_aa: CASRITGVSQSEQFF; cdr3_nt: TGTGCCAGCAGGATTACGGGAGTAAGTCAGAGTGAGCAGTTCTTC
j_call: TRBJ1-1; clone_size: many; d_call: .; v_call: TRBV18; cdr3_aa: CASSPPRTAMNTEAFF; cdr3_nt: TGTGCCAGCTCACCACCGAGGACAGCAATGAACACTGAAGCTTTCTTT
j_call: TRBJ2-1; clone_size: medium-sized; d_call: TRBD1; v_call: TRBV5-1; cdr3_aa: CASSWDRLSYNEQFF; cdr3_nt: TGCGCCAGCAGCTGGGACAGGCTCTCCTACAATGAGCAGTTCTTC
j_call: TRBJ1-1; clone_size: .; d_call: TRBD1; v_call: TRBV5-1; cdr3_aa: CASSWGDRKTEAFF; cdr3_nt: TGCGCCAGCAGCTGGGGGGACAGGAAGACTGAAGCTTTCTTT
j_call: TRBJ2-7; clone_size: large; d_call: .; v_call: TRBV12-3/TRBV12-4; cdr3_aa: CASSLSRGGRIGDYEQYF; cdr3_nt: TGTGCCAGCAGTTTAAGTCGCGGGGGCCGGATCGGGGACTACGAGCAGTACTTC
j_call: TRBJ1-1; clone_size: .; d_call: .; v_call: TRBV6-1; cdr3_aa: CASSAAWGPYSAEAFF; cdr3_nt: TGTGCCAGCAGTGCGGCGTGGGGGCCCTACAGCGCTGAAGCTTTCTTT
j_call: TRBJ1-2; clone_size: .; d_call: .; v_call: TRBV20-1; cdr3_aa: CSAPGVDGYTF; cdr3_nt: TGCAGTGCCCCAGGGGTAGACGGCTACACCTTC
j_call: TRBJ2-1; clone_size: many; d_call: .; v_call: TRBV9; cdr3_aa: CASSVAGGETAGYNEQFF; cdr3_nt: TGTGCCAGCAGCGTAGCAGGGGGGGAGACGGCTGGGTACAATGAGCAGTTCTTC
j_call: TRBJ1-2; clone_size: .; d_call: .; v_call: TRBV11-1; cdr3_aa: CASSLAGGSFNYGYTF; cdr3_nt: TGTGCCAGCAGCTTAGCGGGCGGAAGCTTTAACTATGGCTACACCTTC
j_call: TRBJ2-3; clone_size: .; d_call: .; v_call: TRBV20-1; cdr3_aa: CSASLASKGGDTQYF; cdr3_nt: TGCAGTGCTAGTCTAGCGTCAAAAGGTGGAGATACGCAGTATTTT
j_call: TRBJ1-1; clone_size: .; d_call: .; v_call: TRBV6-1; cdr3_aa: CVSTEEGRTEAFF; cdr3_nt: TGTGTCAGCACGGAGGAGGGGCGCACTGAAGCTTTCTTT
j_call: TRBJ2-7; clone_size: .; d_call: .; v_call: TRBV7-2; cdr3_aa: CASSLAGSSFSYEQYF; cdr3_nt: TGTGCCAGCAGCTTAGCTGGGTCCTCCTTCTCCTACGAGCAGTACTTC
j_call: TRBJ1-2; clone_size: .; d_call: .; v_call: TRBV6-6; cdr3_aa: CASSYSMAASGSGYTF; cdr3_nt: TGTGCCAGCAGTTACTCGATGGCGGCTTCAGGCTCTGGCTACACCTTC
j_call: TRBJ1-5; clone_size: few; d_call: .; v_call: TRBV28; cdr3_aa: CASSSFLGVMGDDQPQHF; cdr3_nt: TGTGCCAGCAGTTCCTTTTTGGGCGTAATGGGGGATGACCAGCCCCAGCATTTT
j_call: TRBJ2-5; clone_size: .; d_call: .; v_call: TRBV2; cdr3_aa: CASIPRLDQETQYF; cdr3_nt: TGTGCCAGCATCCCTCGGTTGGACCAAGAGACCCAGTACTTC
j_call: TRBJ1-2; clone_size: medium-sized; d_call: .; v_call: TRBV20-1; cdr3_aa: CSASYRDYGYTF; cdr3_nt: TGCAGTGCTAGCTATAGAGACTATGGCTACACCTTC
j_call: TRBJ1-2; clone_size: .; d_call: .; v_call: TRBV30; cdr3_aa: CAWSGGNGYTF; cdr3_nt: TGTGCCTGGAGCGGGGGTAATGGCTACACCTTC
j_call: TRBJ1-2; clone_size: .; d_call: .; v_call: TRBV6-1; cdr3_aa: CASTRDTHYGYTF; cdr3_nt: TGTGCCAGCACCCGGGACACTCACTATGGCTACACCTTC
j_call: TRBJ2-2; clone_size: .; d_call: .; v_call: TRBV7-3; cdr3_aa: CAIILGQTTGELFF; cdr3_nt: TGTGCCATCATCTTAGGTCAGACCACCGGGGAGCTGTTTTTT
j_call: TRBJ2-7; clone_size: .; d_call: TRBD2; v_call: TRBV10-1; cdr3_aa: CASSGSGGEYEQYF; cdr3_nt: TGCGCCAGCAGTGGTAGCGGGGGGGAATACGAGCAGTACTTC
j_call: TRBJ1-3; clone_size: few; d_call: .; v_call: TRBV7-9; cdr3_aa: CASAWAWDTIYF; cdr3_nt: TGTGCCAGCGCGTGGGCGTGGGACACCATATATTTT
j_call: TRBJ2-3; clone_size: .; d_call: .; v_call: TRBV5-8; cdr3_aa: CASSLAGVSSDTQYF; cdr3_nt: TGTGCCAGCAGCTTGGCCGGAGTAAGTTCCGATACGCAGTATTTT
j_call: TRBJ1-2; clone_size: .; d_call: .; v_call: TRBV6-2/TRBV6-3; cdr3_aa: CASSYHPQGRYGYTF; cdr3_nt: TGTGCCAGCAGTTACCATCCACAGGGACGCTATGGCTACACCTTC